This T cell receptor beta chain is from a study of T cell responses to AZD1222 COVID-19 vaccine. Only one count was recorded for this clone. Its target is not known. Points from the study as a whole: The donor group comprised mostly white British people and more females; the analysis possibly underestimated clonal diversity.

Germline CDR1 SGHNT, CDR2 YYREEE (reference sequence). CDR3 length: 16 residues. The V end lost 3 bases, the J end lost 0 bases, and 14 bases lay between the germline ends. Measured with immunoSEQ multiplex PCR; TCRdb has only the in-frame clones, and not every one. Found here are approximately 100,000 clones, more than 90% of them singletons; the top ten hold roughly 1.1%. J is TRBJ2-3 and V is TRBV5-4; possible D gene TRBD2, 5 bases. This TCR was recovered from an adult in good health. The specimen was peripheral blood, collected on day 0 of AZD1222 vaccination. This CDR3 reads CASSSPRDYSTDTQYF. CDR3 in DNA: TGTGCCAGCAGCTCCCCCCGGGATTATAGCACAGATACGCAGTATTTT.